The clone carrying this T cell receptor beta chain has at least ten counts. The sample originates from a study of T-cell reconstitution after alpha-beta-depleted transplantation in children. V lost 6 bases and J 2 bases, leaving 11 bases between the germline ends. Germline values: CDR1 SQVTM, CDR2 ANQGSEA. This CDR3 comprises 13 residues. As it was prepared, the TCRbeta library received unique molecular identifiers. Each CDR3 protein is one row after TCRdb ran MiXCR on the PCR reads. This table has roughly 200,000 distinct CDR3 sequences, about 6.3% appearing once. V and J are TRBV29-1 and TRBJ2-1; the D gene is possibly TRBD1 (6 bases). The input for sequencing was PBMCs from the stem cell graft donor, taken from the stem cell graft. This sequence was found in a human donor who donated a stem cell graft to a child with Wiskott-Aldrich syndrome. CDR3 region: CSVSRTAYNEQFF. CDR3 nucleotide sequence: TGCAGCGTCTCTAGGACAGCCTACAATGAGCAGTTCTTC.